The 5 T cell receptor beta chains listed next were all sequenced from one sample in a study of T-cell memory formation after mild COVID-19. TCRdb reanalysed the 5' RACE reads using MiXCR and keeps one entry per CDR3 protein. The sample lists about 270,000 distinct CDR3 sequences, over 15% seen once, with 23% in the top ten. Sequencing was carried out using PBMCs or a T cell subset sorted from them (not recorded which). These TCRs come from a man aged 18 to 30 who had mild COVID-19 (a few samples of this study predate the infection). Cell type and time point are not known.

This clonotype was seen a handful of times. V gene TRBV6-5 combines with J gene TRBJ2-3; D may be TRBD1 (5 bases). V was clipped by 0 bases and J by 5 bases, with 12 bases between them. This CDR3 is 15 amino acids long. Germline CDR1 is MNHEY and CDR2 is SVGAGI. This CDR3 is CASSYSGALLDTQYF. The CDR3 DNA sequence: TGTGCCAGCAGTTACTCAGGGGCGTTATTAGATACGCAGTATTTT.

The V gene is TRBV4-2, the J gene TRBJ1-6; a possible D gene is TRBD1 (6 bases). CDR3 size: 17 residues. V lost 2 bases to trimming and J lost 10 bases, with 21 bases between them. Germline V gives CDR1 LGHNA, CDR2 YNFKEQ. CDR3 in DNA: TGTGCCAGCAGCCAAAGCAGGGGAGAGGCCATACGATCACCCCTCCACTTT. It specifies CASSQSRGEAIRSPLHF.

This clonotype was counted at least ten times. The chain joins TRBV6-2 or TRBV6-3 to TRBJ1-1; 7 nucleotides align to TRBD1. Germline assignment: CDR1 MNHEY and CDR2 SVGEGT. With V trimmed by 2 bases and J by 1 base, 16 bases remained unmatched. The length of the CDR3 is 19 residues. For the CDR3, the DNA is TGTGCCAGCAGTTACCCCCTCTTGACAGGGCAGGGTTGGAACACTGAAGCTTTCTTT. As protein: CASSYPLLTGQGWNTEAFF.

In this sample, this clonotype turned up a few times. V gene TRBV9 combines with J gene TRBJ2-3, with unresolved D. The CDR3 has 15 residues. Germline V gives CDR1 SGDLS, CDR2 YYNGEE. Trimming pared 0 bases from V and 1 base from J, leaving 9 bases between. The CDR3 region is CASSVEAPGTDTQYF. The CDR3 coding sequence is TGTGCCAGCAGCGTAGAAGCCCCGGGCACAGATACGCAGTATTTT.

V is TRBV6-5 and J is TRBJ1-2; 7 bases fit TRBD1. After removal of 2 bases from V and 2 bases from J, the junction contained 11 bases not matched to a gene. CDR1 and CDR2 from the germline V gene are MNHEY and SVGAGI. This CDR3 region has 17 residues. CDR3 sequence (DNA): TGTGCCAGCAGTTACCAGGTCGACAGGGCCCGCAACTATGGCTACACCTTC. Protein: CASSYQVDRARNYGYTF.